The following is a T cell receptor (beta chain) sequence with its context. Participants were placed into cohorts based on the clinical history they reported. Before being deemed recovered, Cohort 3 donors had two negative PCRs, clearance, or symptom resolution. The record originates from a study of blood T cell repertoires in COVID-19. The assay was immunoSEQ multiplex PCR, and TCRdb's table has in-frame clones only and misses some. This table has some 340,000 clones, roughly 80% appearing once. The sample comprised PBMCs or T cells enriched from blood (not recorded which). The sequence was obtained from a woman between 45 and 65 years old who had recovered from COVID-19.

CDR3: CASSKGIWDSFYGYTF. CDR3 bases: TGTGCCAGCAGCAAAGGGATTTGGGACAGCTTCTATGGCTACACCTTC. The V gene is TRBV21-1, the J gene TRBJ1-2; TRBD1 is the table's D call, not checked against the DNA. TRBV21-1 counts as a pseudogene. This CDR3 region has 16 residues.